The clone carrying this TCR beta chain was seen a handful of times. The antigen remains unidentified. Alongside a J-beta primer mix, a sample-barcoded 5' primer served in a second PCR lasting about 7 to 12 cycles. Every sample produced at least 2.5 million CDR3-containing paired-end reads. TCRdb independently ran MiXCR on the 5' RACE reads; one entry per CDR3 protein. The sample has fewer than 950,000 distinct CDR3 sequences; about 37% are singletons. The source of the sample is a study of blood T cells in healthy people across ages. General study points: With age, beta diversity per million T cells declined roughly linearly, significantly by approximately 40. Both higher diversity and more naive CD4+ cells marked long-lived donors when set against aged donors.

This receptor was taken from a man in his late teens or twenties in good health. Sequencing used blood.

In DNA, the CDR3 is TGCGCCAGCAGCCAAAGGTTCGCCGAAATGCAGCGGCTGAACACTGAAGCTTTCTTT. This codes for CASSQRFAEMQRLNTEAFF. The genes are TRBV4-1 and TRBJ1-1; D not certain. CDR1 is MGHRA, CDR2 YSYEKL, per germline. V lost 2 bases, J lost 0 bases, and 22 bases lay in between. CDR3 length: 19 residues.